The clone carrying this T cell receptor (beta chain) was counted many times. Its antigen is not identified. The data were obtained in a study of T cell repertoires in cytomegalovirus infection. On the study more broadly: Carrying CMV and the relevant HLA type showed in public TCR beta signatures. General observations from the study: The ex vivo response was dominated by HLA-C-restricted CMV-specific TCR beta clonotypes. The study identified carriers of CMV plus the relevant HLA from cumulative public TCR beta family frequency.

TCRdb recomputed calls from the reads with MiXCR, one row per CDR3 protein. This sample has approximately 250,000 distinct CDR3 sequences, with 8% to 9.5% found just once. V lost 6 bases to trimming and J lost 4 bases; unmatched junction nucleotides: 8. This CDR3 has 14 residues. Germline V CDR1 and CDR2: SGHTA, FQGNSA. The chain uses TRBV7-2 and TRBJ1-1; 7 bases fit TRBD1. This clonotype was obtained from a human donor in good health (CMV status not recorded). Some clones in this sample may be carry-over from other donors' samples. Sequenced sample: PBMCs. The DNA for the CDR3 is TGTGCCAGCAGAAACAGGGGACAGACCACTGAAGCTTTCTTT. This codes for CASRNRGQTTEAFF.